This TCR beta chain was recorded in a study of blood T cell repertoires in COVID-19. Germline loops: CDR1 KGHSY, CDR2 FQNENV. V was clipped by 8 bases and J by 1 base, with 18 bases between them. CDR3 size: 15 residues. Profiling relied on immunoSEQ multiplex PCR, and the TCRdb table lists in-frame clones only, not all of them. In the table there are approximately 210,000 clones, around 80% of which are singletons. The TCR comes from a woman aged 45-65 years with acute or convalescent COVID-19. The material sequenced was peripheral blood. The V and J genes are TRBV16 and TRBJ2-7, with D possibly matching TRBD2 (6 bases). CDR3 in DNA: TGTGCCAGCGCCGAGAGGCGGGACCGATCCTACGAGCAGTACTTC. Amino acids: CASAERRDRSYEQYF.